This entry lists 14 T cell receptor beta chains sequenced from one sample in a study of cytomegalovirus exposure and HLA in healthy donors. The PCR used 60 Vbeta and 13 Jbeta primers. Repertoires were generated with immunoSEQ multiplex PCR, while TCRdb's copy carries only in-frame clones and drops some. The profile shows over 100,000 clones, about 9.4% of them singletons. Specimen: PBMCs. The source is a man aged 35 to 55 in good health and CMV-seropositive.

The chain has TRBV19 and TRBJ2-1, with 9 bases that match TRBD2. The CDR3 has 15 amino acids. The V gene end was trimmed by 7 bases and the J gene end by 10 bases; junction bases not matched to a gene: 14. Germline V gives CDR1 LNHDA, CDR2 SQIVND (reference sequence). The CDR3 DNA reads TGTGCCAGTAAGCGGCTAGCGGGGCAGGGGGGCGAGCAGTTCTTC. It encodes CASKRLAGQGGEQFF.

This clone turned up a few times. The chain links TRBV7-9 to TRBJ1-1; TRBD1 is a possible D gene (6 bases). The CDR3 is 14 residues long. Germline V gene data show CDR1 as SEHNR and CDR2 as FQNEAQ (reference sequence). Trimming pared 5 bases from V and 1 base from J, leaving 11 bases between. In nucleotides, the CDR3 is TGTGCCAGCAGCCCAGACAGGAAGAACACTGAAGCTTTCTTT. Amino acids: CASSPDRKNTEAFF.

The gene calls are TRBV7-9 and TRBJ2-1; no reliable D call. The CDR3 sequence is 13 residues long. Germline CDR1 SEHNR, CDR2 FQNEAQ (reference sequence). V was cut by 5 bases and J by 11 bases, with 16 bases left in between. CDR3 DNA sequence: TGTGCCAGCAGCACCTTCGGCGACACGCAGCAGTTCTTC. Protein: CASSTFGDTQQFF.

This clone was observed a few times. The V call is TRBV7-2, the J call TRBJ2-7; TRBD2 aligns across 10 bases. This CDR3 contains 13 residues. J was trimmed by 7 bases and V by 5 bases; bases with no gene match: 5. Germline V lookup: CDR1 SGHTA, CDR2 FQGNSA. The CDR3 loop reads CASSPSSGREQYF. The CDR3, as DNA: TGTGCCAGCAGCCCATCTAGCGGGAGAGAGCAGTACTTC.

V usage is TRBV9 and J usage is TRBJ2-2; TRBD2 matches at 10 bases. CDR3 length: 15 amino acids. V shed 0 bases, J shed 8 bases, and the junction held 4 bases outside the gene matches. The germline V gene has CDR1 SGDLS and CDR2 YYNGEE. In nucleotides, the CDR3 is TGTGCCAGCAGCGTAGGGACTAGCGGTAGGGGGGAGCTGTTTTTT. Encoded protein: CASSVGTSGRGELFF.

The rearrangement joins TRBV19 to TRBJ2-1; no reliable D call. V lost 3 bases and J lost 1, with 7 bases in between. The germline V gene encodes CDR1 LNHDA and CDR2 SQIVND (reference sequence). The CDR3 extends over 14 amino acids. The CDR3 DNA reads TGTGCCAGTAGTATTCAGATATCCTACAATGAGCAGTTCTTC. Translating it yields CASSIQISYNEQFF.

A few counts support this clone. The V and J genes are TRBV11-3 and TRBJ2-4, with 7 bases that match TRBD1. The germline V gene encodes CDR1 SGHNT and CDR2 YENEEA. The CDR3 contains 16 residues. V was clipped by 4 bases and J by 0 bases; unmatched bases: 6. CDR3 DNA: TGTGCCAGCAGCTCGGGACAGTCAATAGCCAAAAACATTCAGTACTTC. Its protein product is CASSSGQSIAKNIQYF. The full variable domain, completed using reference TRBV11-3 and TRBJ2-4, is EAGVVQSPRYKIIEKKQPVAFWCNPISGHNTLYWYLQNLGQGPELLIRYENEEAVDDSQLPKDRFSAERLKGVDSTLKIQPAELGDSAVYLCASSSGQSIAKNIQYFGAGTRLSVL.

The table lists this clone with a few counts. This chain uses TRBV29-1 with TRBJ2-7, with D possibly matching TRBD2 (5 bases). Trimming took off 4 bases at V and 0 bases at J, with 10 bases between the two ends. The CDR3 totals 13 residues. Germline CDR1 is SQVTM and CDR2 is ANQGSEA. The CDR3 DNA is TGCAGCGTTGTTCGGGGTAGCTCCTACGAGCAGTACTTC. Its protein is CSVVRGSSYEQYF.

The genes are TRBV18 and TRBJ2-3, with D maybe TRBD2 (6 bases). The CDR3 loop spans 16 amino acids. Trimming removed 3 bases at V and 1 base at J, with 14 bases between. The germline gives CDR1 KGHSH, CDR2 LQKENI. CDR3 nucleotides: TGTGCCAGCTCACCCATCACAGGCGGGGGCACAGATACGCAGTATTTT. This codes for CASSPITGGGTDTQYF. Combining the CDR3 with reference TRBV18 and TRBJ2-3 gives the whole variable domain NAGVMQNPRHLVRRRGQEARLRCSPMKGHSHVYWYRQLPEEGLKFMVYLQKENIIDESGMPKERFSAEFPKEGPSILRIQQVVRGDSAAYFCASSPITGGGTDTQYFGPGTRLTVL.

The sample holds a few counts of this clone. This sequence joins TRBV29-1 and TRBJ2-7, with D perhaps TRBD2 (5 bases). Looked up from germline, CDR1 is SQVTM and CDR2 is ANQGSEA. V dropped 4 bases and J dropped 0 bases, with 7 bases sitting between them. CDR3 length equals 12 residues. In DNA, the CDR3 is TGCAGCGTTGCCGAGGGCTCCTACGAGCAGTACTTC. This translates into CSVAEGSYEQYF.

The chain employs TRBV29-1 and TRBJ1-4; a weak D match, TRBD1 (6 bases). Trimming took off 7 bases at V and 3 bases at J, with 12 bases between the two ends. The CDR3 runs to 13 residues. Germline V gene data show CDR1 as SQVTM and CDR2 as ANQGSEA. The chain's CDR3 is CSAYRAPNEKLFF. CDR3 sequence (DNA): TGCAGCGCCTACAGGGCCCCTAATGAAAAACTGTTTTTT. The variable domain in full, completed from reference TRBV29-1 and TRBJ1-4, reads SAVISQKPSRDICQRGTSLTIQCQVDSQVTMMFWYRQQPGQSLTLIATANQGSEATYESGFVIDKFPISRPNLTFSTLTVSNMSPEDSSIYLCSAYRAPNEKLFFGSGTQLSVL.

This clone was observed a handful of times. The chain uses TRBV5-1 and TRBJ1-3; 8 bases line up with TRBD1. The CDR3 length is 17 residues. J lost 4 bases, V lost 3 bases, and 12 bases had no gene match. CDR1 and CDR2 from the germline V gene are SGHRS and YFSETQ. DNA of the CDR3: TGCGCCAGCAGCTGGCTTTCCAGGGGGCTAGCAGGAAACACCATATATTTT. It encodes CASSWLSRGLAGNTIYF.

This clone came up a few times. The V and J genes are TRBV15 and TRBJ2-3, with 8 bases fitting TRBD2. The J segment lost 5 bases and the V segment lost 1 base, leaving 8 bases of the junction unmatched. This CDR3 has 16 amino acids. CDR1 is LNHNV, CDR2 YYDKDF, per germline (reference sequence). CDR3 loop: CATSRALAGHIDTQYF. In DNA form, the CDR3 reads TGTGCCACCAGCAGAGCTCTAGCGGGCCATATAGATACGCAGTATTTT.

This clone has more than one count but fewer than ten. The chain carries TRBV5-6 and TRBJ2-1; the D is unclear. The germline gives CDR1 SGHDT, CDR2 YYEEEE. Deletions cut 2 bases from V and 5 bases from J, with 11 bases between. The CDR3 contains 14 residues. The CDR3 region is CASSFGRGDNEQFF. CDR3 in DNA: TGTGCCAGCAGCTTCGGCCGAGGAGACAATGAGCAGTTCTTC.